A selection of T cell receptor beta chains follows, all from one sample in a study of T cell changes during pregnancy in multiple sclerosis. Libraries were prepared by immunoSEQ multiplex PCR; TCRdb keeps only in-frame clonotypes and omits some of them. The table has approximately 92,000 clones, 92% seen once; the top ten hold 1.5%. The specimen was peripheral blood, collected in the first trimester of pregnancy. These receptor sequences come from a female donor with multiple sclerosis, enrolled in a pregnancy study. Each CDR3 is given with its conserved first and last residue. A D gene is named only where the DNA matches it firmly. Clone size, where shown, is once, few, many, or a class for clones that have expanded.

CDR3,DNA,D,J,V,size
CASSSGEGSYNEQFF,TGTGCCAGCAGTAGCGGGGAGGGCTCCTACAATGAGCAGTTCTTC,TRBD2,TRBJ2-1,TRBV6-5,-
CAISLGADTQYF,TGTGCCATCAGTTTAGGAGCAGATACGCAGTATTTT,-,TRBJ2-3,TRBV10-3,-
CASSPRSGGELSGANVLTF,TGTGCCAGCTCACCAAGAAGCGGGGGAGAACTCTCTGGGGCCAACGTCCTGACTTTC,TRBD2,TRBJ2-6,TRBV18,once
CATSREGTGLYF,TGTGCCACCAGCAGAGAAGGAACAGGGCTTTACTTC,-,TRBJ2-7,TRBV15,-
CASSFGGIEQYF,TGTGCCAGCAGCTTCGGGGGGATCGAGCAGTACTTC,TRBD2,TRBJ2-7,TRBV11-2,-
CASEYSGQGFRGYTF,TGTGCCAGCGAGTATTCGGGACAGGGTTTTAGGGGCTACACCTTC,TRBD1,TRBJ1-2,TRBV28,-
CASSLPQGKETQYF,TGTGCCAGCTCACTTCCACAGGGTAAAGAGACCCAGTACTTC,-,TRBJ2-5,TRBV18,-
CASSSIWTSGRSYNEQFF,TGCGCCAGCAGCTCGATCTGGACTAGCGGGAGGTCCTACAATGAGCAGTTCTTC,TRBD2,TRBJ2-1,TRBV5-1,-
CASSWTGGSEAFF,TGCGCCAGCAGCTGGACAGGGGGCAGCGAGGCTTTCTTT,TRBD1,TRBJ1-1,TRBV5-1,-
CASSMIDRVDEQYF,TGTGCCAGTAGTATGATAGACAGGGTTGACGAGCAGTACTTC,TRBD1,TRBJ2-7,TRBV19,-
CASGGTYEQYF,TGTGCCAGTGGGGGGACCTACGAGCAGTACTTC,-,TRBJ2-7,TRBV28,-
CASSPGTGGTYGYTF,TGCGCCAGCAGCCCCGGGACAGGGGGCACCTATGGCTACACCTTC,TRBD1,TRBJ1-2,TRBV4-3,-
CAWSVQGRDYNEQFF,TGTGCCTGGAGTGTACAGGGACGGGACTACAATGAGCAGTTCTTC,-,TRBJ2-1,TRBV30,-
CASSLPEDEPNTGELFF,TGTGCCAGCAGCTTACCGGAGGACGAGCCGAACACCGGGGAGCTGTTTTTT,-,TRBJ2-2,TRBV7-9,-
CASSGQEDMNTEAFF,TGCGCCAGCAGCGGACAGGAAGATATGAACACTGAAGCTTTCTTT,TRBD1,TRBJ1-1,TRBV10-1,-
CASSVGTPYEQYF,TGTGCCAGTAGTGTAGGGACACCCTACGAGCAGTACTTC,-,TRBJ2-7,TRBV19,-
CASSSTGDYGYTF,TGCGCCAGCAGCTCGACAGGGGACTATGGCTACACCTTC,TRBD1,TRBJ1-2,TRBV5-1,once
CASSVVGRTNTGELFF,TGTGCCAGCAGCGTAGTAGGGAGGACGAACACCGGGGAGCTGTTTTTT,-,TRBJ2-2,TRBV9,-
CASSPSLGLAGASYEQYF,TGTGCCAGCAGCCCCAGTTTAGGACTAGCGGGGGCCTCCTACGAGCAGTACTTC,TRBD2,TRBJ2-7,TRBV7-6,-
CASSPRVLAGGQETQYF,TGCGCCAGCAGCCCTCGGGTCCTAGCGGGGGGCCAAGAGACCCAGTACTTC,TRBD2,TRBJ2-5,TRBV5-1,-
CASREGTSIEQYF,TGTGCCAGCAGGGAAGGGACTAGCATTGAGCAGTACTTC,TRBD2,TRBJ2-7,TRBV7-9,-
CASTEGGWVEAFF,TGTGCCAGCACCGAGGGAGGGTGGGTTGAAGCTTTCTTT,-,TRBJ1-1,TRBV6-1,-
CASSQELGGSGNTIYF,TGTGCCAGCAGCCAAGAACTCGGCGGCTCTGGAAACACCATATATTTT,-,TRBJ1-3,TRBV4-2,-
CASSPTSGRGNEQFF,TGTGCCAGCAGCCCAACTAGCGGGAGAGGGAATGAGCAGTTCTTC,TRBD2,TRBJ2-1,TRBV6-4,-
CASSLGGFGGPYEQYF,TGTGCCAGCAGTTTGGGGGGGTTCGGGGGCCCCTACGAGCAGTACTTC,-,TRBJ2-7,TRBV28,-
CASTDSHYGYTF,TGTGCCAGTACGGACAGTCACTATGGCTACACCTTC,-,TRBJ1-2,TRBV19,-
CASSRSLQQTGELFF,TGTGCCAGCTCACGAAGTCTACAGCAGACCGGGGAGCTGTTTTTT,-,TRBJ2-2,TRBV18,few
CASSFRGKRPYGYTF,TGTGCCAGCAGTTTTCGGGGGAAAAGGCCCTATGGCTACACCTTC,-,TRBJ1-2,TRBV28,few
CASSLSGGHYGYTF,TGTGCCAGCAGTTTATCCGGGGGGCACTATGGCTACACCTTC,-,TRBJ1-2,TRBV27,-
CASSFVSIRDRGPTNYGYTF,TGTGCCAGCAGTTTCGTATCCATTCGGGACAGGGGGCCAACTAACTATGGCTACACCTTC,TRBD1,TRBJ1-2,TRBV28,-
CASGLVPPGTGYNEKLFF,TGTGCTAGTGGTTTGGTACCCCCTGGGACAGGCTATAATGAAAAACTGTTTTTT,TRBD1,TRBJ1-4,TRBV12-5,-
CASSYSSTTGGYGYTF,TGTGCCAGCAGTTACTCTTCTACGACAGGCGGGTATGGCTACACCTTC,-,TRBJ1-2,TRBV6-5,once
CASSEAWREIYNEQFF,TGTGCCAGCAGTGAAGCTTGGCGGGAGATCTACAATGAGCAGTTCTTC,TRBD2,TRBJ2-1,TRBV6-1,-
CASSLEGTANTEAFF,TGTGCCAGCAGCTTAGAGGGGACAGCGAACACTGAAGCTTTCTTT,TRBD1,TRBJ1-1,TRBV7-2,-
CASSSLGTGGDEQYF,TGTGCCAGCAGCTCGCTAGGGACAGGGGGCGACGAGCAGTACTTC,TRBD1,TRBJ2-7,TRBV11-2,-
CASRDFSYNEQFF,TGTGCCAGCAGGGACTTTTCCTACAATGAGCAGTTCTTC,-,TRBJ2-1,TRBV2,-
CASSQDGTDRADGNQPQHF,TGCGCCAGCAGCCAAGATGGGACCGACAGGGCCGATGGGAATCAGCCCCAGCATTTT,TRBD1,TRBJ1-5,TRBV4-1,-
CASRGLPNEKLFF,TGTGCCAGCAGAGGACTTCCTAATGAAAAACTGTTTTTT,-,TRBJ1-4,TRBV13,-
CASSSRTGANEQFF,TGTGCCAGCAGCTCCCGGACAGGGGCAAATGAGCAGTTCTTC,TRBD1,TRBJ2-1,TRBV11-3,-
CASSLEGRESDTQYF,TGTGCCAGCAGCTTAGAGGGGCGGGAGTCAGATACGCAGTATTTT,TRBD2,TRBJ2-3,TRBV11-3,-
CASSFWPGQGEIEQYF,TGTGCCAGCAGTTTTTGGCCGGGACAGGGGGAGATCGAGCAGTACTTC,TRBD1,TRBJ2-7,TRBV28,-
CASRYLSGEQFF,TGTGCCAGCAGATACCTTAGCGGTGAGCAGTTCTTC,-,TRBJ2-1,TRBV25-1,-
CASSRGLAVYEQFF,TGTGCCAGCAGTAGAGGACTAGCGGTCTATGAGCAGTTCTTC,TRBD2,TRBJ2-1,TRBV27,-
CASSETSGNTGELFF,TGTGCCAGCTCGGAGACTAGCGGGAACACCGGGGAGCTGTTTTTT,TRBD2,TRBJ2-2,TRBV18,-
CACSWGLMQPQHF,TGTGCCTGTTCATGGGGCTTAATGCAGCCCCAGCATTTT,-,TRBJ1-5,TRBV19,once
CASSFQAGRYNEQFF,TGTGCCAGCAGTTTCCAGGCGGGCCGCTACAATGAGCAGTTCTTC,-,TRBJ2-1,TRBV27,-
CASSQDPGQGAGNQPQHF,TGCGCCAGCAGCCAAGACCCCGGACAGGGGGCTGGCAATCAGCCCCAGCATTTT,TRBD1,TRBJ1-5,TRBV4-1,-